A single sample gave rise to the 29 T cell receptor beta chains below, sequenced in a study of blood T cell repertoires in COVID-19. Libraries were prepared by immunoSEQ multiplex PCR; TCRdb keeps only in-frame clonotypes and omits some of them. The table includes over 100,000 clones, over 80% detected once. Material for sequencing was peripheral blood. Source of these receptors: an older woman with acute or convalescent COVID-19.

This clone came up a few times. The CDR3 is CASRDSRYTEAFF. CDR3 coding DNA: TGTGCCAGCAGGGACAGCCGCTACACTGAAGCTTTCTTT. J is TRBJ1-1 and V is TRBV6-6; maybe TRBD1 (6 bases). This CDR3 region has 13 residues. The germline V gene encodes CDR1 MNHNY and CDR2 SVGAGI (reference sequence). Trimming left V 6 bases short and J 3 bases short, with 11 bases between.

CDR3 sequence (DNA): TGTGCCTGGAACCGGGACTCCAATGAGCAGTTCTTC. Its translation is CAWNRDSNEQFF. This chain uses TRBV30 with TRBJ2-1; TRBD2 is a possible D gene (6 bases). Trimming pared 4 bases from V and 6 bases from J, leaving 10 bases between. CDR1 and CDR2 (germline): GTSNPN, SVGIG (reference sequence). CDR3 length: 12 residues.

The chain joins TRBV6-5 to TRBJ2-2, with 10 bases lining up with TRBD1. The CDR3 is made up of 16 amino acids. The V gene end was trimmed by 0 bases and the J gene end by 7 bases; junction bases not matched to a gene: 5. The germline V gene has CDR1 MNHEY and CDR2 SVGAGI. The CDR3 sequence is CASSYSVDRGNGELFF. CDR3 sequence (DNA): TGTGCCAGCAGTTACTCGGTGGACAGGGGGAACGGGGAGCTGTTTTTT.

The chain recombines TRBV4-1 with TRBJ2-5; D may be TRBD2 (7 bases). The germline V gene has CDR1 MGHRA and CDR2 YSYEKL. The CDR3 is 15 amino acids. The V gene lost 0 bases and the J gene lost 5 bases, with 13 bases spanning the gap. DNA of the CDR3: TGCGCCAGCAGCCAAGAGGGGGGGCTGTGGGAGACCCAGTACTTC. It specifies CASSQEGGLWETQYF.

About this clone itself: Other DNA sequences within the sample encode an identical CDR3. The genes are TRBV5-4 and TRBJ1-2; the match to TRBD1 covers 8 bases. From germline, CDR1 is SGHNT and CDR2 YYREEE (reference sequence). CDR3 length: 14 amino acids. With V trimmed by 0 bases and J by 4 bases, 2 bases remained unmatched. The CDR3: CASSLDRGGYGYTF. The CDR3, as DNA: TGTGCCAGCAGCTTGGACAGGGGGGGCTATGGCTACACCTTC. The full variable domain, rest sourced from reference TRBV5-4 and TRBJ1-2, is ETGVTQSPTHLIKTRGQQVTLRCSSQSGHNTVSWYQQALGQGPQFIFQYYREEENGRGNFPPRFSGLQFPNYSSELNVNALELDDSALYLCASSLDRGGYGYTFGSGTRLTVV.

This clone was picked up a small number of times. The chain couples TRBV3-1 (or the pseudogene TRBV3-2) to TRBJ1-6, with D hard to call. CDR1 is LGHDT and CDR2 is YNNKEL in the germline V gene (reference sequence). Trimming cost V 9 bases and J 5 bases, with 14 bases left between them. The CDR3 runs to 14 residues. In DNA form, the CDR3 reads TGTGCCAGTAGGAACAGCCCTAATAATTCACCCCTCCACTTT. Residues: CASRNSPNNSPLHF.

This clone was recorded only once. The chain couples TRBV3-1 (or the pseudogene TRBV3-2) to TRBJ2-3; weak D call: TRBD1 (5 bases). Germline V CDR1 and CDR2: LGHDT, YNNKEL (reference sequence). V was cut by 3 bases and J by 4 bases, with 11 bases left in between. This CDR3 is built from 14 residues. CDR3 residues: CASSHQGRADTQYF. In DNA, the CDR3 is TGTGCCAGCAGCCACCAGGGAAGGGCAGATACGCAGTATTTT.

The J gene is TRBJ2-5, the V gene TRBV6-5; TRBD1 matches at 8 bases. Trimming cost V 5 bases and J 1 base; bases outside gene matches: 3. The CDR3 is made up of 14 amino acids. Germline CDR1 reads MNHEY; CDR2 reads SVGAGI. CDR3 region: CASSPDRVQETQYF. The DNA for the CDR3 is TGTGCCAGCAGTCCGGACAGGGTCCAAGAGACCCAGTACTTC.

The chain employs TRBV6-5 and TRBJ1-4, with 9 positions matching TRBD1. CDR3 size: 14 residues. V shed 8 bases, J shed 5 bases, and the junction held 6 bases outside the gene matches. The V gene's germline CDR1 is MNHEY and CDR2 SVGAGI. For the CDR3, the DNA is TGTGCCAGCCTCAGACAGGGGGGGAATGAAAAACTGTTTTTT. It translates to CASLRQGGNEKLFF.

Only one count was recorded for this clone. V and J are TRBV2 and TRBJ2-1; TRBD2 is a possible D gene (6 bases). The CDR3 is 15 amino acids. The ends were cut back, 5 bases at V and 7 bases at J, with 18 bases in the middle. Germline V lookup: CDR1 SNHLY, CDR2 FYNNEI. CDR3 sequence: CASSSYPGTGNEQFF. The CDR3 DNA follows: TGTGCCAGCAGTTCCTACCCCGGGACTGGGAATGAGCAGTTCTTC.

The CDR3 is CASSSKEGGSEKLFF. The CDR3 DNA reads TGTGCCAGCAGCTCCAAGGAGGGAGGGAGTGAAAAACTGTTTTTT. The gene calls are TRBV7-9 and TRBJ1-4; D uncertain. Trimming took off 4 bases at V and 7 bases at J, with 16 bases between the two ends. The CDR3 has 15 residues. Germline lookup yields CDR1 SEHNR and CDR2 FQNEAQ (reference sequence).

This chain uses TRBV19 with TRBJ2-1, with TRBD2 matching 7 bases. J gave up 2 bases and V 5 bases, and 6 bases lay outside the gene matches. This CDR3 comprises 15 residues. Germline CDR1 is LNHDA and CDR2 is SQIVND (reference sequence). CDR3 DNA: TGTGCCAGTAGTGAGAGCGGGATCGCCTACAATGAGCAGTTCTTC. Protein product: CASSESGIAYNEQFF.

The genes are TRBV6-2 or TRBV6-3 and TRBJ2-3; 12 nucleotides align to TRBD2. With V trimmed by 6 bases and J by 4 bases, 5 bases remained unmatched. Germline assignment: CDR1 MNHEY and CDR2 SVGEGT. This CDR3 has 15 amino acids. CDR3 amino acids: CASSLAGGPPDTQYF. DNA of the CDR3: TGTGCCAGCAGCCTAGCGGGAGGGCCTCCAGATACGCAGTATTTT.

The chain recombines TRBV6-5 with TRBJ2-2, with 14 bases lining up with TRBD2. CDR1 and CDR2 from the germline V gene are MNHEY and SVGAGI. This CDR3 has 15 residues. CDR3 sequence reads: CATSGGVANTGELFF. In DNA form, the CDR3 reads TGTGCGACTAGCGGGGGGGTTGCGAACACCGGGGAGCTGTTTTTT.

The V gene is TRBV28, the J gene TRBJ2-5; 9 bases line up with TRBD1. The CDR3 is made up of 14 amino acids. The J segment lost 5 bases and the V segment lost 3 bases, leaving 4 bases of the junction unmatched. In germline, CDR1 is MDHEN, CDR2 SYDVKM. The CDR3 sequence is CASSLTGGRETQYF. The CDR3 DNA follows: TGTGCCAGCAGTTTGACAGGGGGGAGGGAGACCCAGTACTTC.

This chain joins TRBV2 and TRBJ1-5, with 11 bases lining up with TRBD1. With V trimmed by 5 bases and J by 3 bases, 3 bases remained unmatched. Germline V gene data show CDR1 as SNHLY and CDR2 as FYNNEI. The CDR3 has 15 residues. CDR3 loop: CASSRDRGFNQPQHF. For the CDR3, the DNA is TGTGCCAGCAGTAGGGACAGGGGGTTCAATCAGCCCCAGCATTTT.

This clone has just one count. This CDR3 is CASSLSAADTQYF. The CDR3 bases are TGCGCCAGCAGCTTATCCGCGGCCGATACGCAGTATTTT. The chain joins TRBV5-1 to TRBJ2-3; D unclear. The CDR3 has 13 residues. The V gene lost 2 bases and the J gene lost 6 bases, with 10 bases spanning the gap. In germline, CDR1 is SGHRS, CDR2 YFSETQ.

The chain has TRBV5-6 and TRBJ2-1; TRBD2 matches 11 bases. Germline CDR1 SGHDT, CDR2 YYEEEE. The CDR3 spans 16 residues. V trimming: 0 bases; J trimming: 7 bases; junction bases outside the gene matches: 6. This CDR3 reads CASSLVAGGFTNEQFF. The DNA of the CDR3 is TGTGCCAGCAGCTTGGTAGCGGGAGGGTTTACGAATGAGCAGTTCTTC.

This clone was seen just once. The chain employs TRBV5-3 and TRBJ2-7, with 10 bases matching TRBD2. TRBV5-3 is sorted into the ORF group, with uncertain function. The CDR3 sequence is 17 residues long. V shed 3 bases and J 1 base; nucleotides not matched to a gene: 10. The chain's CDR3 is CARSSPCSGRGSYEQYF. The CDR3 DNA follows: TGTGCCAGAAGCTCCCCTTGCAGCGGGAGGGGGTCCTACGAGCAGTACTTC.

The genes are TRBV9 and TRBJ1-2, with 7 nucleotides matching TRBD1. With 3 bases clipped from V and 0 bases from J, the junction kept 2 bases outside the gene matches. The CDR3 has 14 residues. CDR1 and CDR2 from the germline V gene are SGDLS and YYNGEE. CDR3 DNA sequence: TGTGCCAGCAGCGAGACAGGGACTAACTATGGCTACACCTTC. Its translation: CASSETGTNYGYTF. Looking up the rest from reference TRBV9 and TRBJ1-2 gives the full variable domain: DSGVTQTPKHLITATGQRVTLRCSPRSGDLSVYWYQQSLDQGLQFLIQYYNGEERAKGNILERFSAQQFPDLHSELNLSSLELGDSALYFCASSETGTNYGYTFGSGTRLTVV.

CDR3 protein: CASSYGGQVEAFF. The DNA for the CDR3 is TGTGCCAGCAGTTACGGGGGACAGGTTGAAGCTTTCTTT. This rearrangement joins TRBV6-5 to TRBJ1-1; 8 nucleotides align to TRBD1. The V and J ends lost 2 bases and 7 bases, in that order; junction bases with no gene match: 3. The germline V gene encodes CDR1 MNHEY and CDR2 SVGAGI. The CDR3 consists of 13 residues.

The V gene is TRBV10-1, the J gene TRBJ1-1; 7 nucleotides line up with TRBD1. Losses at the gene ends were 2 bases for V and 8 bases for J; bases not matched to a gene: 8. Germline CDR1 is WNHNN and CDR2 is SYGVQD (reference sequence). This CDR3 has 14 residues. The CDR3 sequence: CASSENVRTGEAFF. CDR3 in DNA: TGCGCCAGCAGTGAGAATGTACGGACAGGAGAAGCTTTCTTT.

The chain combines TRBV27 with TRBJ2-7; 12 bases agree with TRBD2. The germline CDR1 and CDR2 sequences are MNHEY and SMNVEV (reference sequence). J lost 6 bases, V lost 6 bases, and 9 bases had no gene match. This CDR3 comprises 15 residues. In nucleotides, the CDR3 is TGTGCCAGCAGCCTAAGGGGGACTAGCGGGCTCGAGCAGTACTTC. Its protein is CASSLRGTSGLEQYF.

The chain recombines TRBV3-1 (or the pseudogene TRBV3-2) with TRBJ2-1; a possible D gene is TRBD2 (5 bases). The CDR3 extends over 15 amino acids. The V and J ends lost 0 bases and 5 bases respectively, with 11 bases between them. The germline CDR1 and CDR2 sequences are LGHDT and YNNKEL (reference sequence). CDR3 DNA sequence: TGTGCCAGCAGCCAAGACGAACTAGATAACAATGAGCAGTTCTTC. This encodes CASSQDELDNNEQFF.

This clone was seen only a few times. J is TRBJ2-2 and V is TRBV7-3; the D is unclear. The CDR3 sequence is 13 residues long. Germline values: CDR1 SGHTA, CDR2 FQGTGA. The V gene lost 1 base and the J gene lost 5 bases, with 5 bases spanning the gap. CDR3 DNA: TGTGCCAGCAGCTTAAGGCCAACCGGGGAGCTGTTTTTT. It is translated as CASSLRPTGELFF.

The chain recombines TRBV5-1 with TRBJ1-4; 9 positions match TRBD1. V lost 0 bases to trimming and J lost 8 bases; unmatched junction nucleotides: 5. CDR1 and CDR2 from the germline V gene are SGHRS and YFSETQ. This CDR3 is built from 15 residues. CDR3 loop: CASSLEGQGHEKLFF. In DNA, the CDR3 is TGCGCCAGCAGCTTGGAGGGACAGGGCCACGAAAAACTGTTTTTT.

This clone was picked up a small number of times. The CDR3 loop is CASSVAQGAYGYTF. Here the CDR3 DNA reads TGTGCCAGCAGCGTAGCACAGGGGGCGTATGGCTACACCTTC. The V gene is TRBV9, the J gene TRBJ1-2, with 9 bases fitting TRBD1. The trim removed 0 bases at V and 5 bases at J, leaving 2 bases unmatched. The germline V gene has CDR1 SGDLS and CDR2 YYNGEE. CDR3 length: 14 amino acids.

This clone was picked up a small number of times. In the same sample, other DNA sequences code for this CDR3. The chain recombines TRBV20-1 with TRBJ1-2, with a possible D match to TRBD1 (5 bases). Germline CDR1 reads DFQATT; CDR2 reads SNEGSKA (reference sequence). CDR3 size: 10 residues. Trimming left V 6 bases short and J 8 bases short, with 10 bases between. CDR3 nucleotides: TGCAGTGCCAGAACAGGAGGCTACACCTTC. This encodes CSARTGGYTF.

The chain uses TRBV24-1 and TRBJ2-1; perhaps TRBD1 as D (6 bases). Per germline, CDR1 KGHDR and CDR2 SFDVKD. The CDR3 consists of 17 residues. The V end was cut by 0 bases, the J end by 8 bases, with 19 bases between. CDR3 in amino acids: CATSDLQGRGHLDEQFF. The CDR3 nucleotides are TGTGCCACCAGTGATTTGCAAGGCAGGGGTCATTTGGATGAGCAGTTCTTC.